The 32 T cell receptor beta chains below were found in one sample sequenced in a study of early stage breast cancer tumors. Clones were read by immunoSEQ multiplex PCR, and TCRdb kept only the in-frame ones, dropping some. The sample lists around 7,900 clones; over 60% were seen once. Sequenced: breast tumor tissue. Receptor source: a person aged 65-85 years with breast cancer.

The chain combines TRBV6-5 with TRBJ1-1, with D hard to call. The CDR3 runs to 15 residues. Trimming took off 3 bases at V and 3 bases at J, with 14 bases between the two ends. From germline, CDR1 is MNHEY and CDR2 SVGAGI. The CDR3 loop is CASSYLRSLYTEAFF. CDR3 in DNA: TGTGCCAGCAGTTATCTACGGAGTCTGTACACTGAAGCTTTCTTT.

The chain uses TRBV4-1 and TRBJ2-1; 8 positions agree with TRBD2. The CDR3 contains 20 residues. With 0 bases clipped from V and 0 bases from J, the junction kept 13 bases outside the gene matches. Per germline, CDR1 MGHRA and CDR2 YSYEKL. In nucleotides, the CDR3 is TGCGCCAGCAGCCAAGATCAAGTGCGAGCGGGGGTAAGCTCCTACAATGAGCAGTTCTTC. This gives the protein CASSQDQVRAGVSSYNEQFF.

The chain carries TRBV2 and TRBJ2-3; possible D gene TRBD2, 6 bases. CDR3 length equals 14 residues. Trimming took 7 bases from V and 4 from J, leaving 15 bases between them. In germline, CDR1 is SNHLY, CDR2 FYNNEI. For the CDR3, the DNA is TGTGCCAGCAATAACGGGGGTCGGGCAGATACGCAGTATTTT. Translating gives CASNNGGRADTQYF.

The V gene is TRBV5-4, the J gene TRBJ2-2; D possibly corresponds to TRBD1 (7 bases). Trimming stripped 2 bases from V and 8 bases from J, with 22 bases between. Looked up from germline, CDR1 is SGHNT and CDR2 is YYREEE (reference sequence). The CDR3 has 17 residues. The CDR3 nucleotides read TGTGCCAGCAGCTTCGGAGGGGGCTATACCGTGACGGGGGAGCTGTTTTTT. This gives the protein CASSFGGGYTVTGELFF. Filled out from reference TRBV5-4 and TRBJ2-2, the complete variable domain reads ETGVTQSPTHLIKTRGQQVTLRCSSQSGHNTVSWYQQALGQGPQFIFQYYREEENGRGNFPPRFSGLQFPNYSSELNVNALELDDSALYLCASSFGGGYTVTGELFFGEGSRLTVL.

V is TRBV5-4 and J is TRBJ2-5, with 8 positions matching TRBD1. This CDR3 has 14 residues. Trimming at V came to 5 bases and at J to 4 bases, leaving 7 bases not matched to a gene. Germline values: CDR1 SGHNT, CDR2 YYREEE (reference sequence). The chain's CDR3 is CASSLTGGGETQYF. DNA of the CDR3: TGTGCCAGCAGTTTAACAGGGGGTGGAGAGACCCAGTACTTC.

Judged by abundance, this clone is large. In DNA, the CDR3 is TGTGCCAGCAGTCCCAGACAGGGGGGTTATGGCTACACCTTC. Protein: CASSPRQGGYGYTF. V is TRBV27 and J is TRBJ1-2; 9 nucleotides agree with TRBD1. V was pared by 5 bases and J by 5 bases, with 6 bases of the junction left unmatched. Germline V lookup: CDR1 MNHEY, CDR2 SMNVEV (reference sequence). The CDR3 length is 14 residues.

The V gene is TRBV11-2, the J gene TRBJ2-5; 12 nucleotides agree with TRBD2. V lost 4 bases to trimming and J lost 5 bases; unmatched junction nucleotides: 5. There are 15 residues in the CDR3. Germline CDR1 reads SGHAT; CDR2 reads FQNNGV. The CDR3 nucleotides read TGTGCCAGCAGCTCGACTAGCGGGGGAGGGGAGACCCAGTACTTC. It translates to CASSSTSGGGETQYF.

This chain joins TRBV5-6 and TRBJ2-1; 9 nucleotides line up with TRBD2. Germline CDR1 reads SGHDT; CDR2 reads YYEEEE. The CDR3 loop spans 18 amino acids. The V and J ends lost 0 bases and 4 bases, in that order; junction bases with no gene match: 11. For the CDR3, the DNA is TGTGCCAGCAGCTTGGCGGCGGGGGGGCGAGGAAGATACAATGAGCAGTTCTTC. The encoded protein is CASSLAAGGRGRYNEQFF. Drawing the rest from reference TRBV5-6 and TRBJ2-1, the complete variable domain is DAGVTQSPTHLIKTRGQQVTLRCSPKSGHDTVSWYQQALGQGPQFIFQYYEEEERQRGNFPDRFSGHQFPNYSSELNVNALLLGDSALYLCASSLAAGGRGRYNEQFFGPGTRLTVL.

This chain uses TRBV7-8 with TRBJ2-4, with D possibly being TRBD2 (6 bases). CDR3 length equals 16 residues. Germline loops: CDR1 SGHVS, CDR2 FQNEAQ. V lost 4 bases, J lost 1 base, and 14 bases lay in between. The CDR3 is CASSSLGGAAKNIQYF. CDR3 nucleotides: TGTGCCAGCAGCTCCCTCGGCGGGGCCGCCAAAAACATTCAGTACTTC.

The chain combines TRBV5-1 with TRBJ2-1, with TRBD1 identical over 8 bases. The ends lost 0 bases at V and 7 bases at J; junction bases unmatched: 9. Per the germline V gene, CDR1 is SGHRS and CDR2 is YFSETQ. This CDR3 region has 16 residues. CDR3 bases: TGCGCCAGCAGCTTGGGACAGGGGTATCTCGAAAATGAGCAGTTCTTC. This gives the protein CASSLGQGYLENEQFF.

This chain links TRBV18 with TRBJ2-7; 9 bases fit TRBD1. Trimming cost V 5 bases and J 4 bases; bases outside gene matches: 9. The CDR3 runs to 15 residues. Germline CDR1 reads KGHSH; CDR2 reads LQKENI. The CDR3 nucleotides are TGTGCCAGCTCAGGGGGACAGGGTTTCGTGTACGAGCAGTACTTC. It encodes CASSGGQGFVYEQYF. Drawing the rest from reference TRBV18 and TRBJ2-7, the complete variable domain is NAGVMQNPRHLVRRRGQEARLRCSPMKGHSHVYWYRQLPEEGLKFMVYLQKENIIDESGMPKERFSAEFPKEGPSILRIQQVVRGDSAAYFCASSGGQGFVYEQYFGPGTRLTVT.

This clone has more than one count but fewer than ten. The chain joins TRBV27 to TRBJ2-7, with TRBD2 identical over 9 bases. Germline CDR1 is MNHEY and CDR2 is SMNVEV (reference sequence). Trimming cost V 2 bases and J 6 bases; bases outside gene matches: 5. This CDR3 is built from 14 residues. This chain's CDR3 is CASSLERGAVEQYF. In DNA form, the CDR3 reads TGTGCCAGCAGTTTAGAGCGGGGGGCAGTCGAGCAGTACTTC.

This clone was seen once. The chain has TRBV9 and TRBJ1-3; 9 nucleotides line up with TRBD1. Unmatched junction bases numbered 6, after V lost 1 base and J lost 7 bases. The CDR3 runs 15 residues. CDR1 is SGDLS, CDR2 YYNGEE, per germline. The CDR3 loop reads CASSVTPQGANTIYF. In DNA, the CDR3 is TGTGCCAGCAGCGTAACACCACAGGGGGCGAACACCATATATTTT.

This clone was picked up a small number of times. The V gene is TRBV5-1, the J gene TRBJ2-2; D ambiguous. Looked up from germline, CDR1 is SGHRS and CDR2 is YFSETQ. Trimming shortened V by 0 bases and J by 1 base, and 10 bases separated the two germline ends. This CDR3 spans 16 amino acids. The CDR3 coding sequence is TGCGCCAGCAGCTTGGAGGTGGCAGGGAACACCGGGGAGCTGTTTTTT. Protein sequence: CASSLEVAGNTGELFF.

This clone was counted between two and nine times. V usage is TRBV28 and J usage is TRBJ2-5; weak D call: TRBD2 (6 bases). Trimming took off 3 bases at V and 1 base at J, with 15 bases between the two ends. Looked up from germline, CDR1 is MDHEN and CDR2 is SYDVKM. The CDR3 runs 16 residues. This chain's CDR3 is CASSFGSVGGQETQYF. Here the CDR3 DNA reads TGTGCCAGCAGTTTTGGTTCGGTCGGGGGCCAAGAGACCCAGTACTTC.

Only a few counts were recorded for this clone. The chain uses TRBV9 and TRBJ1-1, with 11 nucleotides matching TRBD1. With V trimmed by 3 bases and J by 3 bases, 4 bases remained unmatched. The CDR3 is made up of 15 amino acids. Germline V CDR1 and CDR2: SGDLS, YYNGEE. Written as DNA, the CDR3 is TGTGCCAGCAGCGAATGGACAGGGGGCTACACTGAAGCTTTCTTT. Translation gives CASSEWTGGYTEAFF.

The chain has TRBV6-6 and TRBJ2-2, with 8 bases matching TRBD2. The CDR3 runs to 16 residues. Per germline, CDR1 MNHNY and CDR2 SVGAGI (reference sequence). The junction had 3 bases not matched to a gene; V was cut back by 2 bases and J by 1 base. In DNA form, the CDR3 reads TGTGCCAGCAGTTACGGGCGGGGGGTGAACACCGGGGAGCTGTTTTTT. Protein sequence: CASSYGRGVNTGELFF.

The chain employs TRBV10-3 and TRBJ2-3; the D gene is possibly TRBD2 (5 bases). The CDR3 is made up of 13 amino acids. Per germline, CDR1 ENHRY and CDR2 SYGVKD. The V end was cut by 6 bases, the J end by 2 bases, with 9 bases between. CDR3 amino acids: CAIRGDYTDTQYF. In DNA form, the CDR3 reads TGTGCCATCAGGGGAGACTACACAGATACGCAGTATTTT.

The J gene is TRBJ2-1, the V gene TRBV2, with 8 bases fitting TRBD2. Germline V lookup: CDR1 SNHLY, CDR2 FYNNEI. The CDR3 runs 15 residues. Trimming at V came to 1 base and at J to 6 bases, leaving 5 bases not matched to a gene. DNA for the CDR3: TGTGCCAGCAGTGAAGGTAGCGGGGTAGGCAATGAGCAGTTCTTC. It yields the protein CASSEGSGVGNEQFF.

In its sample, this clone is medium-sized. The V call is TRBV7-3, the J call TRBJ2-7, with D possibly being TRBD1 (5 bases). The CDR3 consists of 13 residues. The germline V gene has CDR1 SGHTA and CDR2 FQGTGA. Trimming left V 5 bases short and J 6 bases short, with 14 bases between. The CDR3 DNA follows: TGTGCCAGCAGCCGTACAGCAGGGCGCGAGCAGTACTTC. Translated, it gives CASSRTAGREQYF.

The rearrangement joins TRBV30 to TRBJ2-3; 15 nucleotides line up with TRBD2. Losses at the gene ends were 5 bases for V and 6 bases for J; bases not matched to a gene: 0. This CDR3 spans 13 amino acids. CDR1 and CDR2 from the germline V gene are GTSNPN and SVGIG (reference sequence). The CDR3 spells CAWGLAGGDTQYF. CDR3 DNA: TGTGCCTGGGGACTAGCGGGGGGGGATACGCAGTATTTT. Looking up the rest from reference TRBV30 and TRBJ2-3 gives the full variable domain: SQTIHQWPATLVQPVGSPLSLECTVEGTSNPNLYWYRQAAGRGLQLLFYSVGIGQISSEVPQNLSASRPQDRQFILSSKKLLLSDSGFYLCAWGLAGGDTQYFGPGTRLTVL.

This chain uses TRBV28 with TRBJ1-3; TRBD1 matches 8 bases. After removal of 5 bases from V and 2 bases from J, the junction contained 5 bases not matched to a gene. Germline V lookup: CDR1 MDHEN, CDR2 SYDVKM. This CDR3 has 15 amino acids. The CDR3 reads CASSGRRGPGNTIYF. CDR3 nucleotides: TGTGCCAGCAGTGGTCGCAGGGGGCCTGGAAACACCATATATTTT.

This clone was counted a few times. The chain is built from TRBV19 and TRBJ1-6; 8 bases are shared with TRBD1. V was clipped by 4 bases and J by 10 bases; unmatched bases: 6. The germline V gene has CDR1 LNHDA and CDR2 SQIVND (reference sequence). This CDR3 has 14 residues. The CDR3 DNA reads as TGTGCCAGTAGTACCGGGACAGGAGGGTCACCCCTCCACTTT. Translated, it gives CASSTGTGGSPLHF.

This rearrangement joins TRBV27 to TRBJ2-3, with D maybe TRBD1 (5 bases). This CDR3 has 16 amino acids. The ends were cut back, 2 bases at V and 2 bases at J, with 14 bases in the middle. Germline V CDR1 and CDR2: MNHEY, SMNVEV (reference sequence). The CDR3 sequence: CASSLGAQTDTDTQYF. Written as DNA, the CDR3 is TGTGCCAGCAGTTTAGGGGCGCAGACCGACACAGATACGCAGTATTTT.

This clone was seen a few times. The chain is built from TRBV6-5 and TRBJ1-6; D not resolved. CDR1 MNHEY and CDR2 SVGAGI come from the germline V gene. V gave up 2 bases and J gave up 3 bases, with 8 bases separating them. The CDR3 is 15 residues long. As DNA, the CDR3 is TGTGCCAGCAGTTACCGCAGCGTCTATAATTCACCCCTCCACTTT. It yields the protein CASSYRSVYNSPLHF.

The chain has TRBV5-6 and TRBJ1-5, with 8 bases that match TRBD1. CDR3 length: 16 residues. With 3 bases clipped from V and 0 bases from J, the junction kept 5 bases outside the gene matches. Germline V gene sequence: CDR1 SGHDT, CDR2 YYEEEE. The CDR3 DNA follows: TGTGCCAGCAGCTCACGGGACAGGTATAGCAATCAGCCCCAGCATTTT. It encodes CASSSRDRYSNQPQHF.

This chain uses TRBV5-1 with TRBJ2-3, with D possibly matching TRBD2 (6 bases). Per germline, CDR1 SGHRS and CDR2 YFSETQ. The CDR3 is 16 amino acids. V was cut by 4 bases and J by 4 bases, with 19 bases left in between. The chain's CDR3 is CASSAATGSLADTQYF. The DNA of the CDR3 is TGCGCCAGCAGCGCCGCTACCGGGAGTCTAGCAGATACGCAGTATTTT.

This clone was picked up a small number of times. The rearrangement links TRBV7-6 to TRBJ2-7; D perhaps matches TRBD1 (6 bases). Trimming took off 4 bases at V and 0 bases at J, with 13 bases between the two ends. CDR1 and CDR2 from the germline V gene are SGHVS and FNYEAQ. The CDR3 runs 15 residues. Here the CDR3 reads CASSSGTLASYEQYF. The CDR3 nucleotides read TGTGCCAGCAGCTCCGGGACACTGGCCTCCTACGAGCAGTACTTC.

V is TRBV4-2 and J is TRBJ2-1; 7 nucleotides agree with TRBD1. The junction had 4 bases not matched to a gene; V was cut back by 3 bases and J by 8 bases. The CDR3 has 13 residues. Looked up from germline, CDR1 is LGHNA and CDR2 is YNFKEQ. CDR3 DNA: TGTGCCAGCAGCCAGAGGGGGCCGGATGAGCAGTTCTTC. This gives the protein CASSQRGPDEQFF.

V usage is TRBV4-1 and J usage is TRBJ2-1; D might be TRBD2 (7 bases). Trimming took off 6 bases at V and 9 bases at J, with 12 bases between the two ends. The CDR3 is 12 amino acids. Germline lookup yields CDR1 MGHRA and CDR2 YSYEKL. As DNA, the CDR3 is TGCGCCAGCAGTCAGGGGAGGGCTGAGCAGTTCTTC. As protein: CASSQGRAEQFF.

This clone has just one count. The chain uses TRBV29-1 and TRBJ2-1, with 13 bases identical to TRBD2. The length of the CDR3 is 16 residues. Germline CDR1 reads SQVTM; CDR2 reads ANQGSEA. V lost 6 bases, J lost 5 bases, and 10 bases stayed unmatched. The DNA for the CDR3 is TGCAGCGTCCCGACTAGCGGGGGGTATATCGACAATGAGCAGTTCTTC. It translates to CSVPTSGGYIDNEQFF.

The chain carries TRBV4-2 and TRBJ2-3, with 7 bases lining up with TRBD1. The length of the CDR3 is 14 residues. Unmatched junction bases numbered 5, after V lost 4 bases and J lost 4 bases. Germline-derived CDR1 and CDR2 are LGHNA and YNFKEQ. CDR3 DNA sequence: TGTGCCAGCAGCCCCCGACAGGGCCCAGATACGCAGTATTTT. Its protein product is CASSPRQGPDTQYF.